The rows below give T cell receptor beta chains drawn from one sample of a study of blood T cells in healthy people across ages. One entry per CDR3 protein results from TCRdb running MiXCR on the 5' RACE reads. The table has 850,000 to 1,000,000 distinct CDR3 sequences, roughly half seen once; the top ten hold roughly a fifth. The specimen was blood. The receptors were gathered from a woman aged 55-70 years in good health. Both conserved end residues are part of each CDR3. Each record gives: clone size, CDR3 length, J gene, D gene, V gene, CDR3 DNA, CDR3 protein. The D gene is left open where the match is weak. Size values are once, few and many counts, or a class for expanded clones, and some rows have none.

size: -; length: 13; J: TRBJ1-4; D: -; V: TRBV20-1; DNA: TGCAGTGCTACGGGGGGGAATGCTGAAAAACTGTTTTTT; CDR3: CSATGGNAEKLFF
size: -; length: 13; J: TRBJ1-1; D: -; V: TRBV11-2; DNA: TGTGCCAGCAGCCCATACCAGGGAACTGAAGCTTTCTTT; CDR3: CASSPYQGTEAFF
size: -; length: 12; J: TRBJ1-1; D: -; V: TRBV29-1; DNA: TGCAGCGTTGAAGAAGTGTTTAGTGAAGCTTTCTTT; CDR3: CSVEEVFSEAFF
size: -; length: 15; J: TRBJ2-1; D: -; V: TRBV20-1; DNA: TGCAGTGCCGCCTTATTGGGCGACCCGTACAATGAGCAGTTCTTC; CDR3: CSAALLGDPYNEQFF
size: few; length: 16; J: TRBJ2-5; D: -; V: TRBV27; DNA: TGTGCCAGCAGTTTGACTAGAAATCGGGCTAGGGAGACCCAGTACTTC; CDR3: CASSLTRNRARETQYF
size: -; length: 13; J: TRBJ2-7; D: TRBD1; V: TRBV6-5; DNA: TGTGCCAGCAGTTACTCGGGGACAGGGATCCCGTACTTC; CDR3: CASSYSGTGIPYF
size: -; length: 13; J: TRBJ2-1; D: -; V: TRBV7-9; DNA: TGTGCCAGCAACTTAGTCAGGGCCAATGAGCAGTTCTTC; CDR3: CASNLVRANEQFF
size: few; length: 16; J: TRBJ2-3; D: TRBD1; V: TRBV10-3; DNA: TGTGCCATCACCGAAGGACAGGGGGCGAGAACAGATACGCAGTATTTT; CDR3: CAITEGQGARTDTQYF
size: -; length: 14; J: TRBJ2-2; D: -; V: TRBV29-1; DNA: TGCAGCGTTCCGGGACGGGGGAACACCGGGGAGCTGTTTTTT; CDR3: CSVPGRGNTGELFF
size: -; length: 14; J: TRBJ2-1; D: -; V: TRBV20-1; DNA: TGCAGTGCTAGTAAGAGCGGCTCCTACAATGAGCAGTTCTTC; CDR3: CSASKSGSYNEQFF
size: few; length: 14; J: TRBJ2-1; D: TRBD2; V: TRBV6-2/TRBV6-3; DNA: TGTGCCAGCCGGACTAGCGGGCCTTCCGGAGAGCAGTTCTTC; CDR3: CASRTSGPSGEQFF
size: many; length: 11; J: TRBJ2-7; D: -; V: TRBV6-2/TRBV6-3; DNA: TGTGCCAGCAGTTTTTACTACGAGCAGTACTTC; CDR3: CASSFYYEQYF
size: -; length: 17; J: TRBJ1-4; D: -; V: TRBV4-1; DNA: TGCGCCAGCAGCCGCGGCGGTGGCCCATCAACTAATGAAAAACTGTTTTTT; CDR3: CASSRGGGPSTNEKLFF
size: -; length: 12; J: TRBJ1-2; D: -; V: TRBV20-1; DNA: TGCAGTGCTGCAAGATCTGCCTATGGCTACACCTTC; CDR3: CSAARSAYGYTF
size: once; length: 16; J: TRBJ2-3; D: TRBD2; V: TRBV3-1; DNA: TGTGCCAGCAACCAAGAACTAGCGGGAGAAGGAGGAGCGCAGTATTTT; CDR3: CASNQELAGEGGAQYF
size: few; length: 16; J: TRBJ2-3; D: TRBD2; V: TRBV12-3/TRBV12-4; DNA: TGTGCCAGCAGCTCCTGGGCCAGCGGGAACACAGATACGCAGTATTTT; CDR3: CASSSWASGNTDTQYF
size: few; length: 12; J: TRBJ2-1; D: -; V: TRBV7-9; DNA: TGTGCCAGCAGCCCTCCGCCTGGTGAGCAGTTCTTC; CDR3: CASSPPPGEQFF
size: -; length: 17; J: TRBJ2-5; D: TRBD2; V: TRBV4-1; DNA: TGCGCCAGCAGCCGCGAGACGACTAGCGGAGCTCGAGAGACCCAGTACTTC; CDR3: CASSRETTSGARETQYF
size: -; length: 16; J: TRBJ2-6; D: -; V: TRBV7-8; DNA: TGTACCTTCTCCGGGACGGCGAGCCCTGGGGCCAACGTCCTGACTTTC; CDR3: CTFSGTASPGANVLTF
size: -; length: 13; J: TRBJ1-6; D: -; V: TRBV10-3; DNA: TGTGCCATCAGTGAGTCACTCTCGTCACCCCTCCACTTT; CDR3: CAISESLSSPLHF
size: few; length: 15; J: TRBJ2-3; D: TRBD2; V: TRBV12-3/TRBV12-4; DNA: TGTGCCAGCAGGACTAGCGGCACTAGCACAGATACGCAGTATTTT; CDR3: CASRTSGTSTDTQYF
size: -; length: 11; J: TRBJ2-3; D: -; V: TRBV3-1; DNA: TGTGCCAGCAGCCACGGATATACGCAGTATTTT; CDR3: CASSHGYTQYF
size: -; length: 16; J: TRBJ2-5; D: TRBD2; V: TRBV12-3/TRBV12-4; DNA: TGTGCCAGCAGTCCCCGACTAGCGGGTGATCAAGAGACCCAGTACTTC; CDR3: CASSPRLAGDQETQYF
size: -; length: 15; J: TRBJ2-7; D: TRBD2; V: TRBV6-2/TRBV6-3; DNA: TGTGCCAGCACCAGCCGACTAGCAGACTACAATGAGCAGTACTTC; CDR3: CASTSRLADYNEQYF
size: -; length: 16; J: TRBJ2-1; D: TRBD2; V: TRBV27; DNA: TGTGCCAGCAGTCCGGGACTAGCGGGAGGGAACAATGAGCAGTTCTTC; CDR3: CASSPGLAGGNNEQFF
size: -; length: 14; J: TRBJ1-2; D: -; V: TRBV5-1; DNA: TGCGCCAGCAGCTTGCCGGGAATTAACTATGGCTACACCTTC; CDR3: CASSLPGINYGYTF
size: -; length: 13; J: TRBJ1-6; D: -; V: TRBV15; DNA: TGTGCCACCAGCCCAGGGTGGATTTCACCCCTCCACTTT; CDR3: CATSPGWISPLHF
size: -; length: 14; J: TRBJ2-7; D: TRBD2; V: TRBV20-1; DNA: TGCAGTGCTAGCATGGGCGGGAGTCGGAACGAGCAGTACTTC; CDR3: CSASMGGSRNEQYF
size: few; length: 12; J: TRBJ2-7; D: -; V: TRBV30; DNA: TGTGCCTGGAGTGTACTAGGGTACGAGCAGTACTTC; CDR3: CAWSVLGYEQYF
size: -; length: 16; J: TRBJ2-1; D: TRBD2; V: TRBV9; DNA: TGTGCCAGCAGCGTAGACACTAGCGGGATCGGTAGGGAGCAGTTCTTC; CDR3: CASSVDTSGIGREQFF
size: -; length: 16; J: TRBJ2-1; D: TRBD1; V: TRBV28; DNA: TGTGCCAGCAGTACCCAGACAGGGGTGTACCACAATGAGCAGTTCTTC; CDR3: CASSTQTGVYHNEQFF
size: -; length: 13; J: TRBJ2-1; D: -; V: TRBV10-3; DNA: TGTGCCATCAGTGGCAAGAATTCCAATGAGCAGTTCTTC; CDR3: CAISGKNSNEQFF
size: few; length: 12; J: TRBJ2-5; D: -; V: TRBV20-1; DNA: TGCAGTGCTCCGAAAGACCAAGAGACCCAGTACTTC; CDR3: CSAPKDQETQYF
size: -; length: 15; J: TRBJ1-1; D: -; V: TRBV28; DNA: TGTGCCAGCAGTCCTCCCGGGGCAGGTGGCACTGAAGCTTTCTTT; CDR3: CASSPPGAGGTEAFF
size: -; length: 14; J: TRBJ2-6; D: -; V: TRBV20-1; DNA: TGCAGTGCTTCGGGGAGCTCTGGGGCCAACGTCCTGACTTTC; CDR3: CSASGSSGANVLTF
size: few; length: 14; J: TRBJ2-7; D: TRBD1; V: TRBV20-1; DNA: TGCAGTGCTGTGCCGGGACAGGGGACCCACGAGCAGTACTTC; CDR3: CSAVPGQGTHEQYF
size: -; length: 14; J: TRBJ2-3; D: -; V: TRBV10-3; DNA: TGTGCCATCGGAGGGGGGGCTAGCACAGATACGCAGTATTTT; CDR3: CAIGGGASTDTQYF
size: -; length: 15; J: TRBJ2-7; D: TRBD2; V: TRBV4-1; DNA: TGCGCCAGCAGCCAAGATGCCGCGGGGGGGAGAGAGCAGTACTTC; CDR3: CASSQDAAGGREQYF
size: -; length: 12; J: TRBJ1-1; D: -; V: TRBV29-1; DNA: TGCAGCGTTGGAGGTAGTAGGACTGAAGCTTTCTTT; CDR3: CSVGGSRTEAFF
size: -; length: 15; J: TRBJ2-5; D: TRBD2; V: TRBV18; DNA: TGTGCCAGCTCACGGCTGGGGGGGGTCGTGGAGACCCAGTACTTC; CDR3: CASSRLGGVVETQYF
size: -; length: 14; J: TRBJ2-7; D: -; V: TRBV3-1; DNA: TGTGCCAGCAGCCAAGTTGGGTTTCCCTACGAGCAGTACTTC; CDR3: CASSQVGFPYEQYF
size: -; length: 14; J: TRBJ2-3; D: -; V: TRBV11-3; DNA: TGTGCCAGCAGCTTAGGAGCCGCGCCAGATACGCAGTATTTT; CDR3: CASSLGAAPDTQYF
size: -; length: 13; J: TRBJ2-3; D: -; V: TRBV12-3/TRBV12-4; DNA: TGTGCCGGCAGTAGGGCTAGCACAGATACGCAGTATTTT; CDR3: CAGSRASTDTQYF
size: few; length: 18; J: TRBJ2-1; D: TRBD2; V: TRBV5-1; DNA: TGCGCCAGCAGAGGGACTAGCGGGAGGCCCCGGCGGTCCAATGAGCAGTTCTTC; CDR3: CASRGTSGRPRRSNEQFF
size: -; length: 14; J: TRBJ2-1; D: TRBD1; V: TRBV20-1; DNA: TGCAGTGCTACTGCCGGGACAGGGGACAATGAGCAGTTCTTC; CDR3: CSATAGTGDNEQFF
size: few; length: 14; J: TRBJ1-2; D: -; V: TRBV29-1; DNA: TGCAGCGTTGATGCTCATCAGAAGAACTATGGCTACACCTTC; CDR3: CSVDAHQKNYGYTF
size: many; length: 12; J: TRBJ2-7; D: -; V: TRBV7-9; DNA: TGTGCCAGCAGCCCCATACCCTACGAGCAGTACTTC; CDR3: CASSPIPYEQYF
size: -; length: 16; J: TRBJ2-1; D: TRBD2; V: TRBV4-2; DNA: TGTGCCAGCACCACTACTAAAAGGGGAGGGTACAATGAGCAGTTCTTC; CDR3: CASTTTKRGGYNEQFF
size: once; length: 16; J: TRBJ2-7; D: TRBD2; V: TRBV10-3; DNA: TGTGCCATCATCCCTAGCGGGGAGGGTAGCTCCTACGAGCAGTACTTC; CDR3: CAIIPSGEGSSYEQYF
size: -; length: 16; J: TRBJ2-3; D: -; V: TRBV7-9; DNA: TGTGCCAGCAGCTCTGCGCTCAGGGTTATCTCAGATACGCAGTATTTT; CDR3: CASSSALRVISDTQYF
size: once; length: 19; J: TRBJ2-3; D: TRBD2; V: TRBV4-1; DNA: TGCGCCAGCAGCCACCTCGGACTAGCGGGGGGAGTGGGCGGAGATACGCAGTATTTT; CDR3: CASSHLGLAGGVGGDTQYF
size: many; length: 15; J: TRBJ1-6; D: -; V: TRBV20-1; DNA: TGCAGTGCTCCGAACCGGGACAAAGGAAATTCACCCCTCCACTTT; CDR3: CSAPNRDKGNSPLHF
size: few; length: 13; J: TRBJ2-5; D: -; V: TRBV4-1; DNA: TGCGCCAGCAGCCAACTACTTAAAGAGACCCAGTACTTC; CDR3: CASSQLLKETQYF
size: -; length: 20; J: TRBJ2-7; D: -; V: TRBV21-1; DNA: TGTGCCAGCATAAGGTCATGTATGATGGCCGGGACTAGCGAATCCTACGAGCAGTACTTC; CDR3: CASIRSCMMAGTSESYEQYF